This T cell receptor (beta chain) came from a study of neurological immune-mediated disorders. Points from the study as a whole: HTLV-1-associated myelopathy had the most TCR clonal expansion, whereas multiple sclerosis had the least (lower than in healthy controls).

The germline gives CDR1 DFQATT, CDR2 SNEGSKA (reference sequence). This CDR3 is built from 14 residues. After removal of 5 bases from V and 7 bases from J, the junction contained 10 bases not matched to a gene. In this sample, this clonotype turned up many times. Antigen: not known. TCRdb recomputed calls from the 5' RACE reads with MiXCR, one row per CDR3 protein. The sample has 15,000 to 20,000 distinct CDR3 sequences, about 15% seen once. Sequenced input: PBMCs. The gene calls are TRBV20-1 and TRBJ1-5; 8 bases match TRBD1. This receptor was identified in a man between 60 and 75 years old with HTLV-1-associated myelopathy (HAM/TSP). The CDR3 spells CSASGQGDDQPQHF. The CDR3 bases are TGCAGTGCTTCAGGACAGGGAGATGACCAGCCCCAGCATTTT.